This is a list of T cell receptor beta chains from one sample in a study of beta chain features in type 1 diabetes. Data came from immunoSEQ multiplex PCR; TCRdb stores just in-frame clones and leaves some out. The data hold almost 350,000 clones, with approximately 9.7% observed a single time. Sequenced input: central memory CD4+ T cells from blood. Receptor source: a man aged 25-40 years with type 1 diabetes. CDR3s include the opening cysteine and the closing phenylalanine or tryptophan. A D gene is named only where the DNA matches it firmly. Where a row states a size, it is once, few, many or the class of an expanded clone; other rows omit it.

d_gene: NA; abundance: many; j_gene: TRBJ1-4; v_gene: TRBV18; CDR3nt: TGTGCCAGCCGGCCTGGGTCAACTAATGAAAAACTGTTTTTT; CDR3aa: CASRPGSTNEKLFF
d_gene: NA; abundance: NA; j_gene: TRBJ2-1; v_gene: TRBV10-1; CDR3nt: TGCGCCAGCAGTGAGGGCGGGGTCTCCTACAATGAGCAGTTCTTC; CDR3aa: CASSEGGVSYNEQFF
d_gene: NA; abundance: NA; j_gene: TRBJ2-3; v_gene: TRBV6-5; CDR3nt: TGTGCCATCAGTGCTTCTCCAGATACGCAGTATTTT; CDR3aa: CAISASPDTQYF
d_gene: NA; abundance: many; j_gene: TRBJ1-1; v_gene: TRBV6-6; CDR3nt: TGTGCCAGCAGTTACTCGGGTTACCTCCACTTACAAGGAGCTTTCTTT; CDR3aa: CASSYSGYLHLQGAFF
d_gene: TRBD1; abundance: few; j_gene: TRBJ2-7; v_gene: TRBV6-5; CDR3nt: TGTGCCAGCAGAACCGGGACAGTAAACACGTACTTC; CDR3aa: CASRTGTVNTYF
d_gene: NA; abundance: few; j_gene: TRBJ1-5; v_gene: TRBV2; CDR3nt: TGTGCCAGCAGCTATCAAGAAAAGCAGCCCCAGCATTTT; CDR3aa: CASSYQEKQPQHF
d_gene: NA; abundance: NA; j_gene: TRBJ1-5; v_gene: TRBV11-2; CDR3nt: TGTGCCAGCAGCTTAGGGCCTTTAAATCAGCCCCAGCATTTT; CDR3aa: CASSLGPLNQPQHF
d_gene: NA; abundance: few; j_gene: TRBJ2-2; v_gene: TRBV5-5; CDR3nt: TGTGCCAGCAGTTTAGCAGCGTCCGGGGAGCTGTTTTTT; CDR3aa: CASSLAASGELFF
d_gene: NA; abundance: NA; j_gene: TRBJ1-6; v_gene: TRBV30; CDR3nt: TGTGCCTGGAGTGTCCTGACATCAAATTCACCCCTCCACTTT; CDR3aa: CAWSVLTSNSPLHF
d_gene: NA; abundance: few; j_gene: TRBJ2-5; v_gene: TRBV14; CDR3nt: TGTGCCAGCAGCCCTTTAGGGCAAGAGACCCAGTACTTC; CDR3aa: CASSPLGQETQYF